This record looks at one T cell receptor beta chain sequence and its context. These data come from a study of blood T cell repertoires in COVID-19. At the level of the study: Both acute and convalescent COVID-19 samples were obtained from the United States, Italy and Spain. From T cells, B-cell-depleted T cells, or PBMCs came the material, which was cDNA or gDNA.

Per the original data handling: Amplification of reference gene primers provided the estimated nucleated cell counts. This table comes from immunoSEQ multiplex PCR, and its TCRdb copy is limited to in-frame clones, with some not included. V and J calls and clone size are copied from that table; D and trimming were computed from the DNA. This sample yields about 80,000 clones, of which approximately 82% are seen a single time; 21% belongs to the top ten. The CDR3 sequence is 13 residues long. The V gene's germline CDR1 is MNHEY and CDR2 SMNVEV (reference sequence). The V gene lost 0 bases and the J gene lost 9 bases, with 8 bases spanning the gap.

This chain joins TRBV27 and TRBJ2-2; tentatively, D is TRBD1 (5 bases). The specimen was peripheral blood. This TCR was sampled from a human donor in a cohort sampled during active COVID-19. CDR3 in DNA: TGTGCCAGCAGTTTATCCCACAGGTGGGAGCTGTTTTTT. As protein: CASSLSHRWELFF.